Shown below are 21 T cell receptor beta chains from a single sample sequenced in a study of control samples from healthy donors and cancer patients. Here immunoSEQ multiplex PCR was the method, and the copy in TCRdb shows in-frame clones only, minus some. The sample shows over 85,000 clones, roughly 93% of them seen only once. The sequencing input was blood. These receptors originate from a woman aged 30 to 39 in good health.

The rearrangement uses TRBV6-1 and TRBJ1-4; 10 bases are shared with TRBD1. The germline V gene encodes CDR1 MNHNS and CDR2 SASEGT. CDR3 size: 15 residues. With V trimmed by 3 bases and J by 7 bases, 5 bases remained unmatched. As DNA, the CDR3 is TGTGCCAGCAGTGACGAAGGGACAGGGGCTGAAAAACTGTTTTTT. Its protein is CASSDEGTGAEKLFF.

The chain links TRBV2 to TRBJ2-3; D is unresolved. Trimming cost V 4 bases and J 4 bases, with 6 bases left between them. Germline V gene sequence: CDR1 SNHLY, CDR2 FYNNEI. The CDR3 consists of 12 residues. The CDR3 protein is CASSVRADTQYF. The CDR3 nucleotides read TGTGCCAGCAGTGTACGGGCAGATACGCAGTATTTT.

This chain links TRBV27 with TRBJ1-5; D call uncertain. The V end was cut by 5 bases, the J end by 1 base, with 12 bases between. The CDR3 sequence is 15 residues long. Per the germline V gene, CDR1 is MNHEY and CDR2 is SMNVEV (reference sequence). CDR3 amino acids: CASSKRIDSNQPQHF. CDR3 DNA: TGTGCCAGCAGTAAGCGGATTGACAGCAATCAGCCCCAGCATTTT.

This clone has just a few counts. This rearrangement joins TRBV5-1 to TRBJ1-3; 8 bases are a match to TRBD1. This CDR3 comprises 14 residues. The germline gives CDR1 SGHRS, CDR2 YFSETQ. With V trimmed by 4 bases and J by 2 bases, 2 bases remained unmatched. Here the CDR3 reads CASSPDRAGNTIYF. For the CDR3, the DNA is TGCGCCAGCAGCCCGGACAGGGCTGGAAACACCATATATTTT.

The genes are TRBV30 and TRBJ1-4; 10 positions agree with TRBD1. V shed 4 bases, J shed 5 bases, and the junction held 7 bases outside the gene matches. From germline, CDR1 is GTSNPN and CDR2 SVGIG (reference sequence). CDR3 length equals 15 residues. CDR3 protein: CAWTKPGQGNEKLFF. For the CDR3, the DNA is TGTGCCTGGACTAAACCGGGACAGGGGAATGAAAAACTGTTTTTT. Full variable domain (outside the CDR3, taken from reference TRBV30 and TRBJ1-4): SQTIHQWPATLVQPVGSPLSLECTVEGTSNPNLYWYRQAAGRGLQLLFYSVGIGQISSEVPQNLSASRPQDRQFILSSKKLLLSDSGFYLCAWTKPGQGNEKLFFGSGTQLSVL.

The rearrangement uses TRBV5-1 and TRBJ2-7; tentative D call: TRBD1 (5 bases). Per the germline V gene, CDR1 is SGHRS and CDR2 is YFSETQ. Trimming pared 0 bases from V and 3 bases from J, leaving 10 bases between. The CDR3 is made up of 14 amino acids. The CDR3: CASSLEQGFYEQYF. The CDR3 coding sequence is TGCGCCAGCAGCTTGGAGCAGGGATTCTACGAGCAGTACTTC.

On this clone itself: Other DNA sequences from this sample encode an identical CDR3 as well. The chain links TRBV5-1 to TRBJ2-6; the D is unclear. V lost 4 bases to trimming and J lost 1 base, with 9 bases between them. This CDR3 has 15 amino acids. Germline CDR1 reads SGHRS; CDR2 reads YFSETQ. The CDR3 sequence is CASSPGRSGANVLTF. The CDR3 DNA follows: TGCGCCAGCAGCCCGGGTCGATCTGGGGCCAACGTCCTGACTTTC. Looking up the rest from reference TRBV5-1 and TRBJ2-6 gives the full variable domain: KAGVTQTPRYLIKTRGQQVTLSCSPISGHRSVSWYQQTPGQGLQFLFEYFSETQRNKGNFPGRFSGRQFSNSRSEMNVSTLELGDSALYLCASSPGRSGANVLTFGAGSRLTVL.

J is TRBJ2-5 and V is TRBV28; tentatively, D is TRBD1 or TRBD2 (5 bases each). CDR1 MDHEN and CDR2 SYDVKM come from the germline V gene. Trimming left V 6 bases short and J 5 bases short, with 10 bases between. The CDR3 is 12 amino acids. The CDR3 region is CASSRGLETQYF. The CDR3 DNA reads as TGTGCCAGCAGCCGGGGCTTGGAGACCCAGTACTTC. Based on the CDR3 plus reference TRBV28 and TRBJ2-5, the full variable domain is DVKVTQSSRYLVKRTGEKVFLECVQDMDHENMFWYRQDPGLGLRLIYFSYDVKMKEKGDIPEGYSVSREKKERFSLILESASTNQTSMYLCASSRGLETQYFGPGTRLLVL.

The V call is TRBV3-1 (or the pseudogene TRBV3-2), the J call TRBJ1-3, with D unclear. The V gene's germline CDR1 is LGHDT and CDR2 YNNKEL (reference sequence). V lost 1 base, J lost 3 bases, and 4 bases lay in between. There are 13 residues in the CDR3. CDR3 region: CASSQGGGNTIYF. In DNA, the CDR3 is TGTGCCAGCAGCCAAGGGGGTGGAAACACCATATATTTT.

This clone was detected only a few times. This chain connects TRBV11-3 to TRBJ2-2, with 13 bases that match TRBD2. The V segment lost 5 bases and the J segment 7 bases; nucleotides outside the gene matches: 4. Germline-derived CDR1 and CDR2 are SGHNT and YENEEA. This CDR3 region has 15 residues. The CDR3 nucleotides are TGTGCCAGCAGCCCGGGACTAGCGGGAATCGGGGAGCTGTTTTTT. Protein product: CASSPGLAGIGELFF.

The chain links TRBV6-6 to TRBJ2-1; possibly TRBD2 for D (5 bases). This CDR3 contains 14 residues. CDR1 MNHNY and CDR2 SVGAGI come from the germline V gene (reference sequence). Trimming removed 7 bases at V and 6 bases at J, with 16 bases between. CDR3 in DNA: TGTGCCAGCAATCTCCACGTGGAGGCCAATGAGCAGTTCTTC. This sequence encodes CASNLHVEANEQFF.

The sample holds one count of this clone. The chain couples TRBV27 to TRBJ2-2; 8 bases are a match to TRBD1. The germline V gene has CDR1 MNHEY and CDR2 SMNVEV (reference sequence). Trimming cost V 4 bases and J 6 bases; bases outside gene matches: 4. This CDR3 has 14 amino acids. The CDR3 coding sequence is TGTGCCAGCAGTTCTCAGGGGGCCGCCGGGGAGCTGTTTTTT. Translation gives CASSSQGAAGELFF.

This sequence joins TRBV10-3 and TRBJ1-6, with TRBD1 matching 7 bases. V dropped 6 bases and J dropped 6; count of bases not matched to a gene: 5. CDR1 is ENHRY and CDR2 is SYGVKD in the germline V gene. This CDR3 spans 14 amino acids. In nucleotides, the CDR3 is TGTGCCATCAGCCAGGACAGGAGTAATTCACCCCTCCACTTT. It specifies CAISQDRSNSPLHF.

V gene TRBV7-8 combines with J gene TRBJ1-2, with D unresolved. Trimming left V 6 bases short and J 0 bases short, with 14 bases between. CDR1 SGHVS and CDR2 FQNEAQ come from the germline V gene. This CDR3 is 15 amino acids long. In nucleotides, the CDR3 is TGTGCCAGCAGGGGAGAGGAGAGTCCTAACTATGGCTACACCTTC. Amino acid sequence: CASRGEESPNYGYTF.

The CDR3 spells CASSTQGAGTEAFF. Here the CDR3 DNA reads TGTGCCAGCAGCACACAGGGGGCCGGCACTGAAGCTTTCTTT. The rearrangement links TRBV7-3 to TRBJ1-1; TRBD1 agrees at 9 bases. The CDR3 contains 14 residues. The germline gives CDR1 SGHTA, CDR2 FQGTGA. V lost 5 bases to trimming and J lost 4 bases; unmatched junction nucleotides: 5.

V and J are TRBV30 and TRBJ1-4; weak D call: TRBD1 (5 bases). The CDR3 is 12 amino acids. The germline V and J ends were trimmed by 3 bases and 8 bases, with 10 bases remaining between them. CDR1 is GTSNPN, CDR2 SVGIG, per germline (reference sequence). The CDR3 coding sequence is TGTGCCTGGAGCGCAGGGTCGGAAAAACTGTTTTTT. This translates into CAWSAGSEKLFF.

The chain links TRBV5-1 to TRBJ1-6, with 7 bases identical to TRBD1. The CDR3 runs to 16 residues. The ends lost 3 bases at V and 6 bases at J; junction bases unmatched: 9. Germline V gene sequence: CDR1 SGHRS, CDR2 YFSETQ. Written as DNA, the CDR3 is TGCGCCAGCAGCTCAAACCGGGACAGAATTAATTCACCCCTCCACTTT. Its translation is CASSSNRDRINSPLHF.

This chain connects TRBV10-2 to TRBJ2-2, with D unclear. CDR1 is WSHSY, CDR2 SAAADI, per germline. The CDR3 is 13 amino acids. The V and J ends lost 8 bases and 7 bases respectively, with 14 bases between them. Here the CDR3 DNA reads TGCGCCAGCCGTTGGTCTCTGGTCGGGGAGCTGTTTTTT. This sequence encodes CASRWSLVGELFF.

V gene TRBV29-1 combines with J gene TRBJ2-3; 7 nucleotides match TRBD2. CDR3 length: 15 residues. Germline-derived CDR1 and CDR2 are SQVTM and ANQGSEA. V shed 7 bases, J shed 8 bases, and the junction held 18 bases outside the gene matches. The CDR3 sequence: CSARVRAGVLSTQYF. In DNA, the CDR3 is TGCAGCGCCCGCGTCCGGGCGGGAGTCTTAAGTACGCAGTATTTT.

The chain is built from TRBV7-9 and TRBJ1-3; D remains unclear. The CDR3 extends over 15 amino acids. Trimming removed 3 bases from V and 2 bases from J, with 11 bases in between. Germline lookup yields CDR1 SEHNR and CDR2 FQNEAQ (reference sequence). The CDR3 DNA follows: TGTGCCAGCAGCTTCGGTGACCCCCCTGGAAACACCATATATTTT. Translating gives CASSFGDPPGNTIYF.

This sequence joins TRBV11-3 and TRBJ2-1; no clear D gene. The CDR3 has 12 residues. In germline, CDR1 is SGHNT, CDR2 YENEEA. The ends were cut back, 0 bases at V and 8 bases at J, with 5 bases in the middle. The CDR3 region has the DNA TGTGCCAGCAGCTTAGATCCGGATGAGCAGTTCTTC. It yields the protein CASSLDPDEQFF.